This note documents a single T cell receptor (beta chain) sequence. Its specificity is unknown. This specimen comes from a study of identical twins. Study results and limitations: Instead of following the same donors, the conclusions were based on cross-sectional statistical analysis. Invariant MAIT and iNKT cells may have partly biased zero-insertion analyses.

TCRdb independently ran MiXCR on the 5' RACE reads; one entry per CDR3 protein. This sample has more than 1.5 million distinct CDR3 sequences; 25% to 35% occur once, and the top ten carry less than 0.35%. The CDR3 has 15 residues. Germline V CDR1 and CDR2: DFQATT, SNEGSKA (reference sequence). The V and J ends lost 0 bases and 0 bases respectively, with 12 bases between them. The TCR was taken from a newborn girl in good health. This rearrangement joins TRBV20-1 to TRBJ2-7, with D possibly being TRBD1 or TRBD2 (7 bases each). The source material was cord blood. CDR3 nucleotides: TGCAGTGCTAGAGATCAGGGGGGGCCCTCCTACGAGCAGTACTTC. It is translated as CSARDQGGPSYEQYF.